This T cell receptor beta chain was recovered during a study of technical replicates of blood from several donors. Using immunoSEQ multiplex PCR, the repertoire was profiled, and TCRdb retains in-frame clones only, with some absent. The table lists 85,000 to 95,000 clones, about 96% of them singletons, with 0.36% in the top ten. Germline V lookup: CDR1 ENHRY, CDR2 SYGVKD. The V end was cut by 6 bases, the J end by 5 bases, with 14 bases between. The CDR3 consists of 13 residues. The source material was T cells isolated from PBMCs. This receptor was obtained from a human donor in good health. The rearrangement joins TRBV10-3 to TRBJ2-7, with a weak D call TRBD2 (6 bases). The chain's CDR3 is CAISDTSPHEQYF. CDR3 in DNA: TGTGCCATCAGCGACACTAGCCCCCACGAGCAGTACTTC.